Shown below are 28 T cell receptor beta chains from a single sample sequenced in a study of T cell responses to AZD1222 COVID-19 vaccine. TCRdb's copy holds only in-frame clones and misses some; the assay was immunoSEQ multiplex PCR. This sample has 150,000 to 200,000 clones; 88% occur once, and the top ten carry roughly 25%. The sequencing used peripheral blood, collected 28 days after the second AZD1222 dose. Receptors were obtained from an adult who received the AZD1222 COVID-19 vaccine.

The V call is TRBV5-1, the J call TRBJ1-5; TRBD1 aligns across 7 bases. CDR3 length: 17 amino acids. Germline values: CDR1 SGHRS, CDR2 YFSETQ. After removal of 4 bases from V and 3 bases from J, the junction contained 13 bases not matched to a gene. DNA for the CDR3: TGCGCCAGCAGCCTTGTGTTCGACAGGGAGGACAATCAGCCCCAGCATTTT. The encoded protein is CASSLVFDREDNQPQHF.

The chain employs TRBV7-2 and TRBJ2-2, with D possibly TRBD1 on 5 matching bases. Germline V CDR1 and CDR2: SGHTA, FQGNSA. The CDR3 loop spans 16 amino acids. Deletions cut 2 bases from V and 2 bases from J, with 12 bases between. The CDR3 here is CASSLFADRNTGELFF. In DNA, the CDR3 is TGTGCCAGCAGCTTATTTGCCGACAGAAACACCGGGGAGCTGTTTTTT.

This chain links TRBV25-1 with TRBJ2-7, with TRBD2 as a possible D gene (6 bases). V was pared by 3 bases and J by 1 base, with 13 bases between. The CDR3 totals 15 residues. Germline assignment: CDR1 MGHDK and CDR2 SYGVNS. The CDR3 region is CASSDGLAQSYEQYF. CDR3 DNA: TGTGCCAGCAGTGACGGGCTAGCGCAGTCCTACGAGCAGTACTTC.

This chain joins TRBV28 and TRBJ1-1; no definite D call. Germline V gene lookup returns CDR1 MDHEN and CDR2 SYDVKM. The CDR3 consists of 13 residues. With 5 bases removed from V and 1 base from J, the gap between germline ends came to 8 bases. CDR3 in DNA: TGTGCCAGCAGTCGGTGGGGGAACACTGAAGCTTTCTTT. Its protein is CASSRWGNTEAFF. Variable domain in full (rest from reference TRBV28 and TRBJ1-1): DVKVTQSSRYLVKRTGEKVFLECVQDMDHENMFWYRQDPGLGLRLIYFSYDVKMKEKGDIPEGYSVSREKKERFSLILESASTNQTSMYLCASSRWGNTEAFFGQGTRLTVV.

This clone was seen only once. V and J are TRBV27 and TRBJ1-4; a possible D gene is TRBD1 (5 bases). Germline CDR1 reads MNHEY; CDR2 reads SMNVEV (reference sequence). The CDR3 has 15 amino acids. Trimming took 9 bases from V and 6 from J, leaving 20 bases between them. The DNA of the CDR3 is TGTGCCAGACCTTCGACCGGGACCAACCATGAAAAACTGTTTTTT. Residues: CARPSTGTNHEKLFF.

The chain recombines TRBV6-5 with TRBJ2-1, with TRBD2 as a possible D gene (6 bases). The CDR3 runs 14 residues. Germline values: CDR1 MNHEY, CDR2 SVGAGI. V was shortened by 6 bases and J by 0 bases, with 9 bases between the two germline ends. In nucleotides, the CDR3 is TGTGCCAGCAGACTCGGGAGCTCCTACAATGAGCAGTTCTTC. This encodes CASRLGSSYNEQFF.

The rearrangement uses TRBV30 and TRBJ2-7, with 9 bases aligning to TRBD2. The junction had 17 bases not matched to a gene; V was cut back by 4 bases and J by 7 bases. The CDR3 covers 16 residues. The germline gives CDR1 GTSNPN, CDR2 SVGIG (reference sequence). The CDR3 protein is CAWNQKGASGKWEQYF. DNA for the CDR3: TGTGCCTGGAACCAGAAGGGGGCTAGCGGGAAATGGGAGCAGTACTTC. Looking up the rest from reference TRBV30 and TRBJ2-7 gives the full variable domain: SQTIHQWPATLVQPVGSPLSLECTVEGTSNPNLYWYRQAAGRGLQLLFYSVGIGQISSEVPQNLSASRPQDRQFILSSKKLLLSDSGFYLCAWNQKGASGKWEQYFGPGTRLTVT.

The genes are TRBV7-3 and TRBJ2-1, with D maybe TRBD2 (5 bases). Germline-derived CDR1 and CDR2 are SGHTA and FQGTGA. The CDR3 has 14 residues. Deletions cut 0 bases from V and 6 bases from J, with 9 bases between. The CDR3 is CASSLTDGGNEQFF. Written as DNA, the CDR3 is TGTGCCAGCAGCTTAACGGACGGAGGCAATGAGCAGTTCTTC.

The chain couples TRBV7-9 to TRBJ2-1; the match to TRBD2 covers 15 bases. CDR3 length: 18 residues. V trimming: 6 bases; J trimming: 4 bases; junction bases outside the gene matches: 10. Germline lookup yields CDR1 SEHNR and CDR2 FQNEAQ (reference sequence). The CDR3 nucleotides are TGTGCCAGCAGTCTAACCGGGACTAGCGGGAGGTTTTACAATGAGCAGTTCTTC. This sequence encodes CASSLTGTSGRFYNEQFF.

This rearrangement joins TRBV18 to TRBJ2-1; either TRBD1 or TRBD2 may fit D (5 bases each). Trimming took 4 bases from V and 8 from J, leaving 15 bases between them. Germline CDR1 KGHSH, CDR2 LQKENI. The CDR3 covers 14 residues. The CDR3 region has the DNA TGTGCCAGCTCACTTGGGGGAGAATGGGATGAGCAGTTCTTC. Amino acid sequence: CASSLGGEWDEQFF.

CDR3 in DNA: TGTGCCAGCAGCCCGACTAGCGGGCCAAGCTCCTACAATGAGCAGTTCTTC. Protein sequence: CASSPTSGPSSYNEQFF. The rearrangement uses TRBV7-2 and TRBJ2-1; 10 nucleotides line up with TRBD2. Germline V lookup: CDR1 SGHTA, CDR2 FQGNSA. V trimming: 5 bases; J trimming: 0 bases; junction bases outside the gene matches: 7. The CDR3 is 17 residues long.

The table lists this clone with a count of one. The chain has TRBV19 and TRBJ2-7; TRBD1 aligns across 8 bases. The CDR3 runs to 15 residues. Germline V gives CDR1 LNHDA, CDR2 SQIVND (reference sequence). After removal of 8 bases from V and 2 bases from J, the junction contained 11 bases not matched to a gene. CDR3 residues: CASHGQGAKPYEQYF. DNA of the CDR3: TGTGCCAGTCATGGGCAGGGGGCGAAACCCTACGAGCAGTACTTC.

The chain recombines TRBV16 with TRBJ2-7; D remains ambiguous. Per the germline V gene, CDR1 is KGHSY and CDR2 is FQNENV. The CDR3 spans 11 residues. V lost 2 bases and J lost 9, with 8 bases in between. The CDR3 protein is CASSQSLGQYF. The CDR3 nucleotides are TGTGCCAGCAGCCAAAGCCTCGGGCAGTACTTC.

V and J are TRBV25-1 and TRBJ1-2; TRBD1 aligns across 9 bases. The CDR3 is 15 amino acids. CDR1 and CDR2 (germline): MGHDK, SYGVNS. V was pared by 6 bases and J by 2 bases, with 7 bases of the junction left unmatched. The CDR3 sequence: CASSDPDRGNYGYTF. Here the CDR3 DNA reads TGTGCCAGCAGCGACCCGGACAGGGGAAACTATGGCTACACCTTC.

The chain is built from TRBV19 and TRBJ2-6; 7 nucleotides agree with TRBD1. J gave up 2 bases and V 2 bases, and 3 bases lay outside the gene matches. CDR3 length equals 16 residues. Germline-derived CDR1 and CDR2 are LNHDA and SQIVND (reference sequence). The CDR3 nucleotides read TGTGCCAGTAGTATACTGAGGGGGCCTGGGGCCAACGTCCTGACTTTC. Encoded protein: CASSILRGPGANVLTF. Complete variable domain (other parts from reference TRBV19 and TRBJ2-6): DGGITQSPKYLFRKEGQNVTLSCEQNLNHDAMYWYRQDPGQGLRLIYYSQIVNDFQKGDIAEGYSVSREKKESFPLTVTSAQKNPTAFYLCASSILRGPGANVLTFGAGSRLTVL.

The rearrangement links TRBV28 to TRBJ2-7, with unresolved D. The germline V and J ends were trimmed by 3 bases and 3 bases, with 12 bases remaining between them. CDR1 MDHEN and CDR2 SYDVKM come from the germline V gene. The length of the CDR3 is 14 residues. The CDR3 loop is CASSFRWADYEQYF. The CDR3 DNA sequence: TGTGCCAGCAGTTTTAGGTGGGCAGACTACGAGCAGTACTTC.

This rearrangement joins TRBV5-1 to TRBJ1-3; D uncertain. Germline CDR1 and CDR2: SGHRS and YFSETQ. The CDR3 is 16 amino acids. Trimming stripped 3 bases from V and 3 bases from J, with 16 bases between. This chain's CDR3 is CASSWNADDNGNTIYF. The CDR3 region has the DNA TGCGCCAGCAGCTGGAACGCAGACGATAATGGAAACACCATATATTTT.

This chain links TRBV18 with TRBJ2-1; 9 bases agree with TRBD2. Germline CDR1 is KGHSH and CDR2 is LQKENI. V was clipped by 2 bases and J by 1 base; unmatched bases: 9. The CDR3 is 18 residues long. For the CDR3, the DNA is TGTGCCAGCTCACCAAGTTCAGGCGGGAGGGGGTCCTACAATGAGCAGTTCTTC. As protein: CASSPSSGGRGSYNEQFF.

The CDR3 bases are TGTGCCTGGAGTGTACGGCTAGTCCTTAGCAATGAGCAGTTCTTC. The encoded protein is CAWSVRLVLSNEQFF. The J gene is TRBJ2-1, the V gene TRBV30; D is undetermined. The ends were cut back, 0 bases at V and 6 bases at J, with 15 bases in the middle. Germline V gene data show CDR1 as GTSNPN and CDR2 as SVGIG (reference sequence). This CDR3 region has 15 residues.

The CDR3: CASIASGRRGREQYF. CDR3 DNA sequence: TGTGCCAGCATCGCTAGCGGGCGCCGGGGGAGAGAGCAGTACTTC. V gene TRBV2 combines with J gene TRBJ2-7, with TRBD2 identical over 8 bases. V trimming: 7 bases; J trimming: 7 bases; junction bases outside the gene matches: 15. The CDR3 has 15 amino acids. CDR1 is SNHLY and CDR2 is FYNNEI in the germline V gene.

V is TRBV5-5 and J is TRBJ1-5; possibly TRBD1 for D (5 bases). V was clipped by 6 bases and J by 0 bases, with 13 bases between them. The CDR3 totals 15 residues. Germline CDR1 and CDR2: SGHKS and YYEKEE (reference sequence). The CDR3 DNA sequence: TGTGCCAGCACCCCCTGGGGGGATAGCAATCAGCCCCAGCATTTT. Encoded protein: CASTPWGDSNQPQHF.

The chain recombines TRBV7-2 with TRBJ2-3, with no clear D. V gave up 4 bases and J gave up 0 bases, with 11 bases separating them. The V gene's germline CDR1 is SGHTA and CDR2 FQGNSA. The CDR3 is made up of 15 amino acids. The DNA for the CDR3 is TGTGCCAGCAGCTCGACGTCTCGTAGCACAGATACGCAGTATTTT. It is translated as CASSSTSRSTDTQYF.

The V and J genes are TRBV9 and TRBJ2-3; D remains unclear. The germline gives CDR1 SGDLS, CDR2 YYNGEE. The CDR3 has 16 residues. V lost 3 bases, J lost 2 bases, and 16 bases lay in between. Written as DNA, the CDR3 is TGTGCCAGCAGCGCCGGGTCGACACCAACCACAGATACGCAGTATTTT. Protein sequence: CASSAGSTPTTDTQYF.

This chain joins TRBV12-3 or TRBV12-4 and TRBJ1-1; D not certain. The CDR3 has 13 amino acids. The V end lost 1 base, the J end lost 4 bases, and 7 bases lay between the germline ends. CDR3 bases: TGTGCCAGCAGTTTAGATGGGAGCACTGAAGCTTTCTTT. This translates into CASSLDGSTEAFF.

This clone turned up a few times. This same CDR3 is encoded by further DNA sequences in the sample. The chain is built from TRBV19 and TRBJ1-3; D is possibly TRBD1 (6 bases). The ends were cut back, 1 base at V and 0 bases at J, with 7 bases in the middle. The CDR3 runs to 15 residues. The germline V gene has CDR1 LNHDA and CDR2 SQIVND (reference sequence). The CDR3 spells CASSIGTASGNTIYF. CDR3 in DNA: TGTGCCAGTAGTATAGGGACAGCCTCTGGAAACACCATATATTTT.

V and J are TRBV11-1 and TRBJ2-7; 14 nucleotides match TRBD2. The V gene's germline CDR1 is SGHAT and CDR2 FQDESV (reference sequence). The CDR3 contains 15 residues. V lost 3 bases, J lost 7 bases, and 5 bases stayed unmatched. CDR3 in amino acids: CASSFSGLAGEEQYF. Here the CDR3 DNA reads TGTGCCAGCAGCTTTTCGGGACTAGCGGGAGAAGAGCAGTACTTC.

The chain uses TRBV10-1 and TRBJ2-7; 7 bases align to TRBD2. The CDR3 totals 14 residues. Germline values: CDR1 WNHNN, CDR2 SYGVQD (reference sequence). The junction had 3 bases not matched to a gene; V was cut back by 2 bases and J by 2 bases. CDR3 in DNA: TGCGCCAGCAGTGAGGGGGGGGAGGCCTACGAGCAGTACTTC. Translation gives CASSEGGEAYEQYF.

The chain combines TRBV19 with TRBJ2-1; D gene ambiguous. V dropped 6 bases and J dropped 7 bases, with 13 bases sitting between them. The CDR3 extends over 13 amino acids. CDR1 and CDR2 from the germline V gene are LNHDA and SQIVND (reference sequence). This chain's CDR3 is CASSGLWANEQFF. The CDR3 DNA follows: TGTGCCAGTAGCGGCCTCTGGGCTAATGAGCAGTTCTTC.